This TCR beta chain stems from a study of cytomegalovirus exposure and HLA in healthy donors. Points on this clone: What it binds is unknown.

Notes on the study in general: 150 or so TCR beta chains were listed as cytomegalovirus-associated.

The PCR used 60 Vbeta and 13 Jbeta primers. The protocol was immunoSEQ multiplex PCR, while the TCRdb copy is restricted to in-frame clones and leaves out a portion. The sample includes about 140,000 clones, 80% to 85% of them seen just once. The germline V and J ends were trimmed by 5 bases and 1 base, with 17 bases remaining between them. The CDR3 covers 17 residues. CDR1 is SEHNR, CDR2 FQNEAQ, per germline (reference sequence). This sequence joins TRBV7-9 and TRBJ2-2; D is possibly TRBD1 (6 bases). Input material: PBMCs. The sequence derives from a male donor in good health and CMV-seronegative. This chain's CDR3 is CASSPTGQLLNTGELFF. CDR3 DNA: TGTGCCAGCAGCCCAACTGGACAGTTACTGAACACCGGGGAGCTGTTTTTT.